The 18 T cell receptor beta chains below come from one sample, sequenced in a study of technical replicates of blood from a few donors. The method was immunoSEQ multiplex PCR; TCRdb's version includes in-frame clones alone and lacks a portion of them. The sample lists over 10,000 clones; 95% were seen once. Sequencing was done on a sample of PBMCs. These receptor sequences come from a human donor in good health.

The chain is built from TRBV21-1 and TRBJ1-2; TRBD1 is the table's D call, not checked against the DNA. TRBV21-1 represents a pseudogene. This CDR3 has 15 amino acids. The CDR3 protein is CASSIQGSGTYGYTF. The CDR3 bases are TGTGCCAGCAGCATACAGGGGAGTGGAACGTATGGCTACACCTTC.

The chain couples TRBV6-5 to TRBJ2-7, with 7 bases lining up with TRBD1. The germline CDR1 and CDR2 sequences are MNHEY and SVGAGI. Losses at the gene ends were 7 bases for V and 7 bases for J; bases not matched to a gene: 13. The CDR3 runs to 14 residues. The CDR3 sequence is CASTNPRSGGEQYF. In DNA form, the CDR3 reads TGTGCCAGCACCAACCCCCGGTCAGGGGGTGAGCAGTACTTC.

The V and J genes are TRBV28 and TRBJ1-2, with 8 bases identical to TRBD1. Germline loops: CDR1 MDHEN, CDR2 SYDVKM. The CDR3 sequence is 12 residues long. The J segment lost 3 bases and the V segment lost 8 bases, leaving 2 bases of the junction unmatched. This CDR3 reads CASGQGDYGYTF. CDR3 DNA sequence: TGTGCCAGCGGACAGGGTGACTATGGCTACACCTTC.

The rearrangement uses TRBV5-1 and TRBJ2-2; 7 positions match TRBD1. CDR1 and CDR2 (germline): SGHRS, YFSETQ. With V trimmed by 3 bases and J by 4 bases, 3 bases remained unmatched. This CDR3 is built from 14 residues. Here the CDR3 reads CASSSGQLTGELFF. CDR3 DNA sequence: TGCGCCAGCAGCTCGGGACAGCTCACCGGGGAGCTGTTTTTT.

The CDR3 loop is CASSQTGGYEQYF. The CDR3 nucleotides read TGTGCCAGTAGTCAGACAGGGGGCTACGAGCAGTACTTC. The rearrangement links TRBV19 to TRBJ2-7; 9 nucleotides align to TRBD1. Unmatched junction bases numbered 2, after V lost 5 bases and J lost 3 bases. Germline CDR1 and CDR2: LNHDA and SQIVND (reference sequence). The CDR3 extends over 13 amino acids.

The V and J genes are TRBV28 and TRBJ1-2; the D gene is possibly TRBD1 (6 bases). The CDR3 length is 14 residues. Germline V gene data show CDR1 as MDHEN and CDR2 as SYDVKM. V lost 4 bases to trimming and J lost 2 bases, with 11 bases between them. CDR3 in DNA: TGTGCCAGCAGTTACAGGGAGCTCAACTATGGCTACACCTTC. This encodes CASSYRELNYGYTF.

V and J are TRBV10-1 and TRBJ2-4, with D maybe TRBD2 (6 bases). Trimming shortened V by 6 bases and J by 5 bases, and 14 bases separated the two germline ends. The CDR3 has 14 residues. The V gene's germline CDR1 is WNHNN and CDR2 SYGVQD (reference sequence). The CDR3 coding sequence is TGCGCCAGCAGCCCCGGGACGGGAGAAAACATTCAGTACTTC. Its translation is CASSPGTGENIQYF.

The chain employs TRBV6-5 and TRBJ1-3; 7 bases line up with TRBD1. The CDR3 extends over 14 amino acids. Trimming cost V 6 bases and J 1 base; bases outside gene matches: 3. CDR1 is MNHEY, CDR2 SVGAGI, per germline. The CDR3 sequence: CASRLQGSGNTIYF. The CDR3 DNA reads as TGTGCCAGCAGATTACAGGGGTCTGGAAACACCATATATTTT.

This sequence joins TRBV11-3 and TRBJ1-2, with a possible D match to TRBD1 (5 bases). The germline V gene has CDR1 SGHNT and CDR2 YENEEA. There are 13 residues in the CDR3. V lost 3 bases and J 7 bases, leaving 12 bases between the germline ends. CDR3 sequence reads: CASSFSSGGGYTF. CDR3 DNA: TGTGCCAGCAGCTTCAGCTCCGGGGGTGGCTACACCTTC.

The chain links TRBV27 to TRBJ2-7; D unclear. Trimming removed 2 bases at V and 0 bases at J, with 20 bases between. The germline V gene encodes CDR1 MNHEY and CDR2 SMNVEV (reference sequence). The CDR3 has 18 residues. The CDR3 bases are TGTGCCAGCAGTTTAAAATGGTTCTCGAGTTTCGGCTCCTACGAGCAGTACTTC. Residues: CASSLKWFSSFGSYEQYF.

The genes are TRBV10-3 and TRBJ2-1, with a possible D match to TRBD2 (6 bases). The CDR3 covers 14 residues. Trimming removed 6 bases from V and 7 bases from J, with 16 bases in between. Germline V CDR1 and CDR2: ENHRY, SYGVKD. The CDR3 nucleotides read TGTGCCATCAGCGCCGGGACTGCTAAAAATGAGCAGTTCTTC. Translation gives CAISAGTAKNEQFF.

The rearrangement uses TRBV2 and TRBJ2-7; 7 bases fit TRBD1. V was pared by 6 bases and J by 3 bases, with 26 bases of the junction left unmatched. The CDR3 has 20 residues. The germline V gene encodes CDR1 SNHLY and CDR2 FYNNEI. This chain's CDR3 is CASRLDRDSLSPTNVYEQYF. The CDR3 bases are TGTGCCAGCAGACTGGACCGGGACAGCCTATCGCCGACGAACGTCTACGAGCAGTACTTC.

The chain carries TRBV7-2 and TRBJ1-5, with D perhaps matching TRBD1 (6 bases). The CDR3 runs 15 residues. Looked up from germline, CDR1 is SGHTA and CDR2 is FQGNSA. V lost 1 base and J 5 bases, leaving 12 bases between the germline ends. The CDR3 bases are TGTGCCAGCAGCTTAGAAGGACAGTCTCATCAGCCCCAGCATTTT. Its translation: CASSLEGQSHQPQHF.

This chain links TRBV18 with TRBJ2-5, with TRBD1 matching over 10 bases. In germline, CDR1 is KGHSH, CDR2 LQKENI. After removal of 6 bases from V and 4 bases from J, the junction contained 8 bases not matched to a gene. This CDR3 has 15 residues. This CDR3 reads CASSPRDRGGETQYF. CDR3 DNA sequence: TGTGCCAGCTCCCCCCGGGACAGGGGTGGAGAGACCCAGTACTTC.

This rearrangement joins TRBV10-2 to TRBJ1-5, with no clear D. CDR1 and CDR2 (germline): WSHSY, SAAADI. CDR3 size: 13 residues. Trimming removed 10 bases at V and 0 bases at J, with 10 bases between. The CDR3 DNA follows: TGCGCCACCCTAGGCGATAGCAATCAGCCCCAGCATTTT. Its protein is CATLGDSNQPQHF.

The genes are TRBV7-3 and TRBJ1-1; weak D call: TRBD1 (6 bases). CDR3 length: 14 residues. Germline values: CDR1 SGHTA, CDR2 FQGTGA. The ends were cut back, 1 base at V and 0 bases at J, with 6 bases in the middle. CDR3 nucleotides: TGTGCCAGCAGCTTAAACAGGGTGAACACTGAAGCTTTCTTT. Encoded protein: CASSLNRVNTEAFF.

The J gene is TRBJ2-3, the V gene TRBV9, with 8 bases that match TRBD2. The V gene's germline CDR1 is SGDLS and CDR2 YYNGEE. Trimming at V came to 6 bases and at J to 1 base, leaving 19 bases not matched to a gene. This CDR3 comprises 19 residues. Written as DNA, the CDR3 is TGTGCCAGCACCCTGGGGCCCGGGAGCGGGAGCGCGGGCACAGATACGCAGTATTTT. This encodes CASTLGPGSGSAGTDTQYF. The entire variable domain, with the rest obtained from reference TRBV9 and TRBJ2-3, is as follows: DSGVTQTPKHLITATGQRVTLRCSPRSGDLSVYWYQQSLDQGLQFLIQYYNGEERAKGNILERFSAQQFPDLHSELNLSSLELGDSALYFCASTLGPGSGSAGTDTQYFGPGTRLTVL.

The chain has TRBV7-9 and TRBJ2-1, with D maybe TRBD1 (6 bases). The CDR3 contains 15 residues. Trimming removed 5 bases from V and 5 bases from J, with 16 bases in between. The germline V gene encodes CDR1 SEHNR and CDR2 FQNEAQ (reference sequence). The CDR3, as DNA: TGTGCCAGCAGCGTCAGGGGTCCCCTAGACAATGAGCAGTTCTTC. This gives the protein CASSVRGPLDNEQFF.